This T cell receptor (beta chain) was captured by sequencing in a study of cytomegalovirus exposure and HLA in healthy donors (dated by TCRdb to the late 2010s). In terms of the full investigation: According to a later analysis, one platform produced both the roughly 120 validation repertoires and the approximately 600 repertoires of the first cohort. Besides the first cohort of 666 subjects, a separate validation cohort made up of 120 different subjects was used. The aim of the study was to test whether cataloging public T cell receptors could identify signatures of past pathogen exposure. To predict cytomegalovirus infection status, the study combined high-throughput TCR immunosequencing, statistical association of individual TCRs with disease status, and machine learning.

There are 16 amino acids in the CDR3, from cysteine to phenylalanine inclusive. The kept DNA is CDR3 alone, 48 bases in frame from the first base. According to the germline V gene, CDR1 reads ENHRY and CDR2 reads SYGVKD. Trimming takes 5 bases off V and 2 bases off J; junction bases not matched to a gene: 12. Libraries were constructed by the immunoSEQ multiplex PCR assay. In the authors' own workflow: A statistical classification framework was built for diagnosing cytomegalovirus status from the catalog of TCR beta chain sequences. What TCRdb holds here is the immuneACCESS table cut down to in-frame rearrangements. Part of the clones is not present; checked against another copy, under half of the missing clones reflect an unresolved V gene, and the others are unexplained. V, J and clone size are taken as reported in that table, and D and trimming were inferred from the DNA itself. The sample has about 83,000 clones on record, approximately 96% of them singletons. 1.3% of the sample comes from the top ten.

Results the study describes overall, beyond this receptor: According to the authors, the approach could potentially be generalized to other disease states and immunological phenotypes. In vitro tests confirmed that a few of the cytomegalovirus-associated TCR beta chains recognize cytomegalovirus antigens. In both the original and validation cohorts, the classifier was reported to diagnose cytomegalovirus status with high specificity and sensitivity. Across donors, most TCR sequences were observed very rarely, whereas some public TCRs were present in many individuals. A later analysis lacked HLA typing for the validation cohort, so it scored co-occurrence in that cohort across all 120 or so repertoires. The study gave a list of 150 to 200 TCR beta chains associated with cytomegalovirus. In a later analysis, TCRs clustered in the first cohort were found to also tend to co-occur in the roughly 120 validation repertoires, with 94% of cluster scores above 0.

Worth noting for this clone: What this receptor recognizes is not known. Per-base qualities were not stored, and no clone one base away is much larger.

Donors formed part of the validation cohort, which comprised 120 subjects and was distinct from the first cohort of several hundred subjects. The receptor chain draws on TRBV10-3 and TRBJ2-7, with 7 bases matching TRBD2. The receptor comes from a young woman in good health and CMV-seronegative. Sequenced sample: PBMCs. The nucleotides read TGTGCCATCAGTTTTGCGGTGGGAGGGCCCCCCTACGAGCAGTACTTC. This sequence encodes CAISFAVGGPPYEQYF.